The 27 T cell receptor beta chains listed next were all sequenced from one sample in a study of blood T cell repertoires in COVID-19 (dated by TCRdb to about 2020). Libraries were prepared through the immunoSEQ multiplex PCR assay. Here the immuneACCESS table is served through TCRdb, limited to in-frame sequences with V and J called. Missing clones are a known gap in these copies; in checked studies unresolved V genes cover under half, and the rest lacks a known reason. Within this sample are about 47,000 clones, with approximately 84% of them counted one time only. Jointly, the top ten make up approximately 2.4% of the sample. Sequenced material: peripheral blood. The receptors derive from a man aged 45 to 65 with acute or convalescent COVID-19.

The chain combines TRBV4-1 with TRBJ2-7; D is perhaps TRBD1 (6 bases). The V and J ends lost 2 bases and 2 bases respectively, with 13 bases between them. CDR1 is MGHRA, CDR2 YSYEKL, per germline. This CDR3 has 15 residues. CDR3 bases: TGCGCCAGCAGCCAATTCGGGACATCGACCTACGAGCAGTACTTC. Translation: CASSQFGTSTYEQYF.

The V call is TRBV11-1, the J call TRBJ2-2; 9 bases are a match to TRBD2. V lost 3 bases, J lost 5 bases, and 7 bases stayed unmatched. This CDR3 comprises 16 residues. Germline lookup yields CDR1 SGHAT and CDR2 FQDESV (reference sequence). CDR3 sequence: CASSFGLAGKTGELFF. The DNA of the CDR3 is TGTGCCAGCAGCTTTGGTCTAGCGGGAAAGACCGGGGAGCTGTTTTTT. Full variable domain (missing parts from reference TRBV11-1 and TRBJ2-2): EAEVAQSPRYKITEKSQAVAFWCDPISGHATLYWYRQILGQGPELLVQFQDESVVDDSQLPKDRFSAERLKGVDSTLKIQPAELGDSAMYLCASSFGLAGKTGELFFGEGSRLTVL.

This clone was recorded only once. The chain's CDR3 is CASSLGTSSGEQFF. CDR3 nucleotide sequence: TGTGCCAGCAGCTTAGGGACTTCCTCCGGTGAGCAGTTCTTC. This chain joins TRBV5-4 and TRBJ2-1; TRBD2 is a possible D gene (6 bases). Germline values: CDR1 SGHNT, CDR2 YYREEE (reference sequence). The V and J ends lost 2 bases and 9 bases respectively, with 15 bases between them. The CDR3 sequence is 14 residues long.

This clone was seen only a few times. This sequence joins TRBV11-3 and TRBJ2-1; D not certain. Trimming pared 2 bases from V and 6 bases from J, leaving 8 bases between. The CDR3 runs to 13 residues. The V gene's germline CDR1 is SGHNT and CDR2 YENEEA. The chain's CDR3 is CASSLTEINEQFF. CDR3 in DNA: TGTGCCAGCAGCTTAACAGAGATCAATGAGCAGTTCTTC.

The chain has TRBV7-3 and TRBJ2-1, with 8 bases that match TRBD2. Per germline, CDR1 SGHTA and CDR2 FQGTGA. The CDR3 spans 16 residues. V lost 7 bases and J lost 4; bases outside the gene matches: 12. The CDR3 sequence: CASIRGRSGGYNEQFF. CDR3 bases: TGTGCCAGCATCAGGGGTAGGAGCGGGGGTTACAATGAGCAGTTCTTC. The full variable domain, completed using reference TRBV7-3 and TRBJ2-1, is GAGVSQTPSNKVTEKGKYVELRCDPISGHTALYWYRQSLGQGPEFLIYFQGTGAADDSGLPNDRFFAVRPEGSVSTLKIQRTERGDSAVYLCASIRGRSGGYNEQFFGPGTRLTVL.

The J gene is TRBJ1-5, the V gene TRBV6-6; 11 bases align to TRBD1. Losses at the gene ends were 6 bases for V and 6 bases for J; bases not matched to a gene: 4. The CDR3 covers 14 residues. The V gene's germline CDR1 is MNHNY and CDR2 SVGAGI (reference sequence). The DNA for the CDR3 is TGTGCCAGCAGCCTTGGGACAGGGGGTCAGCCCCAGCATTTT. It translates to CASSLGTGGQPQHF.

This chain links TRBV14 with TRBJ1-1; the D is unclear. V gave up 7 bases and J gave up 0 bases, with 9 bases separating them. This CDR3 comprises 13 residues. Germline V gives CDR1 SGHDN, CDR2 FVKESK. CDR3 in amino acids: CASNWQMNTEAFF. The CDR3, as DNA: TGTGCCAGCAATTGGCAGATGAACACTGAAGCTTTCTTT.

This chain uses TRBV7-9 with TRBJ2-7, with TRBD1 as a possible D gene (5 bases). The CDR3 covers 14 residues. Germline-derived CDR1 and CDR2 are SEHNR and FQNEAQ (reference sequence). The V gene lost 2 bases and the J gene lost 0 bases, with 8 bases spanning the gap. The CDR3 reads CASSLTDSSYEQYF. In DNA, the CDR3 is TGTGCCAGCAGCTTAACCGACAGCTCCTACGAGCAGTACTTC.

V usage is TRBV5-1 and J usage is TRBJ2-1; TRBD1 matches at 8 bases. Germline V gives CDR1 SGHRS, CDR2 YFSETQ. This CDR3 region has 16 residues. Unmatched junction bases numbered 11, after V lost 5 bases and J lost 4 bases. The CDR3 region is CASRSSRTGSYNEQFF. CDR3 coding DNA: TGCGCCAGCAGGTCTTCCCGGACAGGGTCTTACAATGAGCAGTTCTTC.

This chain links TRBV4-1 with TRBJ2-7; 10 bases align to TRBD2. Germline-derived CDR1 and CDR2 are MGHRA and YSYEKL. The CDR3 has 17 residues. V dropped 1 base and J dropped 4; count of bases not matched to a gene: 10. CDR3 DNA: TGCGCCAGCAGCCAAGTATCTCTAGCGGGAGTGGGGTACGAGCAGTACTTC. This encodes CASSQVSLAGVGYEQYF.

The chain employs TRBV24-1 and TRBJ2-3; 7 bases match TRBD1. The CDR3 is 14 residues long. With V trimmed by 4 bases and J by 6 bases, 6 bases remained unmatched. Germline V lookup: CDR1 KGHDR, CDR2 SFDVKD. The CDR3 spells CATSDPDRDDTQYF. The CDR3 DNA reads as TGTGCCACCAGTGACCCCGACAGGGACGATACGCAGTATTTT.

The V and J genes are TRBV27 and TRBJ2-7; a weak D match, TRBD2 (6 bases). Trimming removed 6 bases at V and 6 bases at J, with 21 bases between. The CDR3 has 15 amino acids. The germline gives CDR1 MNHEY, CDR2 SMNVEV (reference sequence). The CDR3 coding sequence is TGTGCCAGCAGCGAGGACTTGGCCCTGGAGGGCGAGCAGTACTTC. Its translation is CASSEDLALEGEQYF.

The rearrangement uses TRBV14 and TRBJ1-1, with a weak D call TRBD1 (6 bases). This CDR3 has 14 residues. CDR1 and CDR2 from the germline V gene are SGHDN and FVKESK. Trimming left V 4 bases short and J 4 bases short, with 13 bases between. The CDR3 nucleotides read TGTGCCAGCAGCCCGTACAGGGTTGGCACTGAAGCTTTCTTT. Amino acids: CASSPYRVGTEAFF.

This sequence joins TRBV5-4 and TRBJ2-4; maybe TRBD2 (6 bases). This CDR3 is 16 amino acids long. Germline V lookup: CDR1 SGHNT, CDR2 YYREEE (reference sequence). V dropped 2 bases and J dropped 0 bases, with 12 bases sitting between them. DNA for the CDR3: TGTGCCAGCAGCTTAACCGGGAGCCTAGCCAAAAACATTCAGTACTTC. This codes for CASSLTGSLAKNIQYF.

The chain links TRBV20-1 to TRBJ2-3; D not resolved. The CDR3 is made up of 11 amino acids. Trimming took 7 bases from V and 4 from J, leaving 9 bases between them. Germline lookup yields CDR1 DFQATT and CDR2 SNEGSKA (reference sequence). The CDR3 bases are TGCAGTGGAGGTTTGTCAGATACGCAGTATTTT. As protein: CSGGLSDTQYF.

The CDR3 region is CASSALAGVSSYEQYF. The DNA of the CDR3 is TGTGCCAGCAGCGCTCTAGCGGGGGTCAGCTCCTACGAGCAGTACTTC. V is TRBV3-1 (or the pseudogene TRBV3-2) and J is TRBJ2-7, with TRBD2 matching over 10 bases. The germline V gene encodes CDR1 LGHDT and CDR2 YNNKEL (reference sequence). V trimming: 5 bases; J trimming: 0 bases; junction bases outside the gene matches: 7. The CDR3 is 16 amino acids.

This chain connects TRBV30 to TRBJ1-5; D possibly corresponds to TRBD1 (5 bases). V lost 4 bases, J lost 5 bases, and 12 bases lay in between. Germline CDR1 is GTSNPN and CDR2 is SVGIG (reference sequence). The CDR3 covers 13 residues. The CDR3 bases are TGTGCCTGGACTTCACAGGTCCATCAGCCCCAGCATTTT. Translation: CAWTSQVHQPQHF.

The chain links TRBV5-1 to TRBJ1-2, with TRBD1 identical over 7 bases. V lost 4 bases, J lost 6 bases, and 9 bases stayed unmatched. The CDR3 is made up of 14 amino acids. The germline V gene has CDR1 SGHRS and CDR2 YFSETQ. The CDR3 spells CASSPPGQADGYTF. DNA for the CDR3: TGCGCCAGCAGCCCCCCCGGACAGGCAGATGGCTACACCTTC.

The rearrangement links TRBV18 to TRBJ1-5; D remains unclear. The CDR3 length is 15 residues. V was shortened by 5 bases and J by 2 bases, with 13 bases between the two germline ends. Germline V lookup: CDR1 KGHSH, CDR2 LQKENI. CDR3 DNA sequence: TGTGCCAGCTCAACGGGCGGGTGGGGCAATCAGCCCCAGCATTTT. It specifies CASSTGGWGNQPQHF.

This chain connects TRBV4-1 to TRBJ1-3, with D unresolved. Germline values: CDR1 MGHRA, CDR2 YSYEKL. Trimming took off 4 bases at V and 5 bases at J, with 24 bases between the two ends. CDR3 size: 18 residues. The CDR3 region is CASSPLGSPSSDRNTIYF. As DNA, the CDR3 is TGCGCCAGCAGCCCCCTCGGCAGCCCCTCAAGCGATCGAAACACCATATATTTT.

This chain uses TRBV4-1 with TRBJ2-3; D may be TRBD2 (5 bases). Trimming cost V 0 bases and J 3 bases, with 10 bases left between them. The CDR3 length is 15 residues. From germline, CDR1 is MGHRA and CDR2 YSYEKL. CDR3 DNA sequence: TGCGCCAGCAGCCAAGATGGAACTAGGACAGATACGCAGTATTTT. This gives the protein CASSQDGTRTDTQYF.

This rearrangement joins TRBV7-9 to TRBJ2-1, with TRBD2 identical over 7 bases. The CDR3 is 15 residues long. V shed 8 bases and J 8 bases; nucleotides not matched to a gene: 15. Germline CDR1 and CDR2: SEHNR and FQNEAQ (reference sequence). The CDR3 reads CASGRLVGGLDEQFF. DNA of the CDR3: TGTGCCAGCGGACGACTAGTGGGGGGGTTGGATGAGCAGTTCTTC.

This clone appeared a few times. The chain couples TRBV5-1 to TRBJ1-6; D is unclear. V was pared by 1 base and J by 7 bases, with 6 bases between. The CDR3 has 13 amino acids. Germline CDR1 and CDR2: SGHRS and YFSETQ. CDR3 region: CASSLTSNSPLHF. Here the CDR3 DNA reads TGCGCCAGCAGCTTGACTTCGAATTCACCCCTCCACTTT.

The chain couples TRBV25-1 to TRBJ1-2; TRBD1 agrees at 12 bases. Looked up from germline, CDR1 is MGHDK and CDR2 is SYGVNS. Trimming cost V 4 bases and J 8 bases; bases outside gene matches: 8. The length of the CDR3 is 15 residues. The CDR3, as DNA: TGTGCCAGCAGTGCACCGGGACAGGGGGCCCGGGGCTACACCTTC. Its protein product is CASSAPGQGARGYTF.

This clone was observed a single time. V is TRBV6-6 and J is TRBJ1-4, with TRBD1 matching 9 bases. The CDR3 runs to 14 residues. The trim removed 6 bases at V and 7 bases at J, leaving 6 bases unmatched. The germline CDR1 and CDR2 sequences are MNHNY and SVGAGI (reference sequence). CDR3 region: CASSLDRGGEKLFF. For the CDR3, the DNA is TGTGCCAGCAGCTTGGACAGGGGAGGTGAAAAACTGTTTTTT.

This CDR3 is CASSDDSGTSTGELFF. In nucleotides, the CDR3 is TGTGCCAGCAGTGACGATAGCGGGACATCCACCGGGGAGCTGTTTTTT. V and J are TRBV7-9 and TRBJ2-2, with 8 bases fitting TRBD2. The CDR3 sequence is 16 residues long. Germline V gene lookup returns CDR1 SEHNR and CDR2 FQNEAQ (reference sequence). V lost 6 bases to trimming and J lost 4 bases; unmatched junction nucleotides: 10.

This rearrangement joins TRBV13 to TRBJ2-3; 11 positions match TRBD2. This CDR3 region has 15 residues. V gave up 4 bases and J gave up 3 bases; unmatched junction bases: 3. Germline CDR1 reads PRHDT; CDR2 reads FYEKMQ (reference sequence). The DNA of the CDR3 is TGTGCCAGCAGCTCAACTAGCGGGAGTACAGATACGCAGTATTTT. Amino acid sequence: CASSSTSGSTDTQYF.